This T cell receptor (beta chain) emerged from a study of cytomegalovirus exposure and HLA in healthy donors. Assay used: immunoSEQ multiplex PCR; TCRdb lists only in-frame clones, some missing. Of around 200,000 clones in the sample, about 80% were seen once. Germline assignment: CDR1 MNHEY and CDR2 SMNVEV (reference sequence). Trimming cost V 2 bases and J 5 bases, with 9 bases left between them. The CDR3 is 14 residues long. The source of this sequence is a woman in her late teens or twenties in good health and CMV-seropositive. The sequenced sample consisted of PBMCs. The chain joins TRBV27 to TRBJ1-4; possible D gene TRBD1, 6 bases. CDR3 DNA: TGTGCCAGCAGTTTAGGCAGGGGCAATGAAAAACTGTTTTTT. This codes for CASSLGRGNEKLFF.